This entry lists 29 T cell receptor beta chains sequenced from one sample in a study of T cells after posttransplantation cyclophosphamide. Methotrexate plus calcineurin inhibitor accompanied controls' myeloablative marrow transplants; sampling was 1 year later. TCRdb's copy holds only in-frame clones and misses some; the assay was immunoSEQ multiplex PCR. This sample carries about 20,000 clones, approximately 90% of them seen once, and the ten largest clones take about 2%. Source: PBMCs, taken just over 350 days after allogeneic stem cell transplant with calcineurin inhibitor and methotrexate. Receptors originate from a female patient aged 25-39 years who received an allogeneic stem cell transplant from an unrelated donor, was CMV-positive, and had acute and chronic GVHD. The T cells may come from the graft donor.

J is TRBJ1-4 and V is TRBV4-3; D gene uncertain. V lost 0 bases and J 8 bases, leaving 16 bases between the germline ends. The CDR3 consists of 16 residues. Germline-derived CDR1 and CDR2 are LGHNA and YSLEER. The CDR3 DNA is TGCGCCAGCAGCCAAGAACGAATTGCAGGCCCCGAAAAACTGTTTTTT. This codes for CASSQERIAGPEKLFF.

The DNA for the CDR3 is TGTGCCACCAGCAGAGGCGCAGGGATGAACACTGAAGCTTTCTTT. Its protein product is CATSRGAGMNTEAFF. This chain joins TRBV15 and TRBJ1-1, with D tentatively TRBD1 (5 bases). CDR1 is LNHNV and CDR2 is YYDKDF in the germline V gene (reference sequence). V lost 1 base, J lost 0 bases, and 9 bases lay in between. This CDR3 is 15 amino acids long.

This clone was seen only a few times. The genes are TRBV5-1 and TRBJ2-5; 7 positions agree with TRBD1. This CDR3 comprises 14 residues. The V segment lost 4 bases and the J segment 5 bases; nucleotides outside the gene matches: 8. Germline CDR1 SGHRS, CDR2 YFSETQ. The CDR3 sequence is CASSIYRGEETQYF. CDR3 coding DNA: TGCGCCAGCAGCATATACAGGGGAGAGGAGACCCAGTACTTC.

This clone has only one observation. This chain uses TRBV27 with TRBJ1-3, with 11 nucleotides matching TRBD1. The trim removed 6 bases at V and 0 bases at J, leaving 7 bases unmatched. The germline V gene encodes CDR1 MNHEY and CDR2 SMNVEV (reference sequence). The CDR3 runs 17 residues. The CDR3 region is CASSPYGTGGSGNTIYF. CDR3 DNA sequence: TGTGCCAGCAGCCCTTACGGGACAGGGGGCTCTGGAAACACCATATATTTT.

This rearrangement joins TRBV30 to TRBJ2-1, with D tentatively TRBD1 (7 bases). Germline V lookup: CDR1 GTSNPN, CDR2 SVGIG (reference sequence). The CDR3 spans 14 residues. V was clipped by 5 bases and J by 5 bases, with 16 bases between them. CDR3 protein: CAWGQGGGDNEQFF. The CDR3 DNA is TGTGCCTGGGGCCAGGGGGGAGGAGACAATGAGCAGTTCTTC.

The rearrangement uses TRBV11-2 and TRBJ2-1; 14 bases agree with TRBD2. Germline V CDR1 and CDR2: SGHAT, FQNNGV. The CDR3 is made up of 16 amino acids. V was clipped by 4 bases and J by 9 bases; unmatched bases: 8. CDR3 DNA sequence: TGTGCCAGCAGCTACGGGACTAGCGGGAGCAAAAGTGAGCAGTTCTTC. Translated, it gives CASSYGTSGSKSEQFF.

This chain uses TRBV2 with TRBJ2-5; 7 bases line up with TRBD2. The J segment lost 2 bases and the V segment lost 6 bases, leaving 12 bases of the junction unmatched. The CDR3 contains 16 residues. Germline lookup yields CDR1 SNHLY and CDR2 FYNNEI. CDR3 sequence (DNA): TGTGCCAGCAGCGACCTCCCGACTAGCCCTCAAGAGACCCAGTACTTC. Translation gives CASSDLPTSPQETQYF.

A single count supports this clone. The rearrangement links TRBV15 to TRBJ1-1; D unclear. The CDR3 spans 12 residues. Trimming took 0 bases from V and 7 from J, leaving 6 bases between them. Germline V CDR1 and CDR2: LNHNV, YYDKDF (reference sequence). CDR3: CATSRDTVEAFF. DNA of the CDR3: TGTGCCACCAGCAGAGATACGGTTGAAGCTTTCTTT.

The gene calls are TRBV7-9 and TRBJ2-3; D is uncertain. CDR3 length equals 15 residues. Looked up from germline, CDR1 is SEHNR and CDR2 is FQNEAQ (reference sequence). With 3 bases removed from V and 1 base from J, the gap between germline ends came to 11 bases. CDR3 amino acids: CASSLGEPRTDTQYF. DNA for the CDR3: TGTGCCAGCAGCTTGGGCGAGCCCCGCACAGATACGCAGTATTTT. The whole variable domain, remainder taken from reference TRBV7-9 and TRBJ2-3, is DTGVSQNPRHKITKRGQNVTFRCDPISEHNRLYWYRQTLGQGPEFLTYFQNEAQLEKSRLLSDRFSAERPKGSFSTLEIQRTEQGDSAMYLCASSLGEPRTDTQYFGPGTRLTVL.

This clone was seen a few times. The chain combines TRBV19 with TRBJ1-1; 8 bases map to TRBD1. This CDR3 contains 12 residues. Losses at the gene ends were 10 bases for V and 0 bases for J; bases not matched to a gene: 1. Germline CDR1 is LNHDA and CDR2 is SQIVND (reference sequence). The CDR3 sequence is CAIRGLNTEAFF. The CDR3 region has the DNA TGTGCCATCAGGGGGCTGAACACTGAAGCTTTCTTT.

The chain has TRBV5-1 and TRBJ2-7; 9 nucleotides agree with TRBD1. The germline CDR1 and CDR2 sequences are SGHRS and YFSETQ. This CDR3 has 16 amino acids. Trimming took 0 bases from V and 5 from J; bases not matched to a gene: 9. CDR3 in DNA: TGCGCCAGCAGCTTGGCCTTGGGACAGGGTCTCAACGAGCAGTACGTC. Translated: CASSLALGQGLNEQYV.

The rearrangement uses TRBV6-1 and TRBJ1-5; possible D gene TRBD1, 6 bases. The CDR3 length is 13 residues. Per germline, CDR1 MNHNS and CDR2 SASEGT. V lost 8 bases, J lost 1 base, and 9 bases lay in between. The CDR3: CASQGISNQPQHF. The CDR3 DNA is TGTGCCAGCCAGGGGATCAGCAATCAGCCCCAGCATTTT.

This chain uses TRBV5-8 with TRBJ1-5; D is ambiguous. CDR3 length equals 15 residues. Germline V gene data show CDR1 as SGHTS and CDR2 as YDEGEE. V gave up 2 bases and J gave up 5 bases, with 14 bases separating them. The CDR3 nucleotides read TGTGCCAGCAGCTTAGACCCGGGAGATTATCAGCCCCAGCATTTT. This codes for CASSLDPGDYQPQHF.

The CDR3: CASTESGGLNTEAFF. The CDR3 DNA sequence: TGTGCCAGCACCGAGAGCGGGGGTTTGAACACTGAAGCTTTCTTT. The chain joins TRBV7-2 to TRBJ1-1; tentative D call: TRBD1 (5 bases). This CDR3 is 15 amino acids long. The V end was cut by 7 bases, the J end by 0 bases, with 15 bases between. Per the germline V gene, CDR1 is SGHTA and CDR2 is FQGNSA.

The chain links TRBV27 to TRBJ1-6; TRBD1 is a possible D gene (6 bases). Germline V gene data show CDR1 as MNHEY and CDR2 as SMNVEV (reference sequence). Deletions cut 2 bases from V and 7 bases from J, with 12 bases between. This CDR3 has 15 amino acids. CDR3 DNA: TGTGCCAGCAGTTTAGTTGTGGGGGCGAATTCACCCCTCCACTTT. This codes for CASSLVVGANSPLHF.

This chain links TRBV9 with TRBJ2-1; 11 bases map to TRBD2. Germline loops: CDR1 SGDLS, CDR2 YYNGEE. Germline trimming cut 2 bases from V and 1 base from J; bases unmatched to any gene: 8. The CDR3 spans 18 residues. The CDR3 nucleotides read TGTGCCAGCAGCGTCTCCACTAGCGGGAGCTTATCCTACAATGAGCAGTTCTTC. Its translation: CASSVSTSGSLSYNEQFF.

The chain uses TRBV30 and TRBJ2-5; tentatively, D is TRBD2 (5 bases). Trimming shortened V by 0 bases and J by 5 bases, and 16 bases separated the two germline ends. The CDR3 is made up of 15 amino acids. Germline-derived CDR1 and CDR2 are GTSNPN and SVGIG (reference sequence). The CDR3 DNA follows: TGTGCCTGGAGTGTGCGGGCAGGAGTTTCCGAGACCCAGTACTTC. Protein sequence: CAWSVRAGVSETQYF. The full variable domain, its missing parts supplied by reference TRBV30 and TRBJ2-5, is SQTIHQWPATLVQPVGSPLSLECTVEGTSNPNLYWYRQAAGRGLQLLFYSVGIGQISSEVPQNLSASRPQDRQFILSSKKLLLSDSGFYLCAWSVRAGVSETQYFGPGTRLLVL.

J is TRBJ2-7 and V is TRBV15, with 9 bases fitting TRBD1. CDR1 LNHNV and CDR2 YYDKDF come from the germline V gene (reference sequence). V lost 3 bases to trimming and J lost 9 bases; unmatched junction nucleotides: 6. This CDR3 region has 13 residues. The CDR3 region is CATSSGGTGRQYF. CDR3 sequence (DNA): TGTGCCACCAGCAGCGGCGGGACAGGGCGGCAGTACTTC.

This sequence joins TRBV5-1 and TRBJ1-3, with a weak D call TRBD1 (6 bases). The V end was cut by 4 bases, the J end by 1 base, with 21 bases between. CDR3 length: 18 residues. Germline values: CDR1 SGHRS, CDR2 YFSETQ. The CDR3 protein is CASSGTGTPRASGNTIYF. DNA of the CDR3: TGCGCCAGCAGCGGAACCGGGACACCCAGGGCGTCTGGAAACACCATATATTTT.

The rearrangement links TRBV7-6 to TRBJ2-1, with 7 bases identical to TRBD2. Trimming took 5 bases from V and 4 from J; bases not matched to a gene: 8. Germline loops: CDR1 SGHVS, CDR2 FNYEAQ. The CDR3 has 15 amino acids. CDR3 coding DNA: TGTGCCAGCAGCGCCGGGGGGACCGAATACAATGAGCAGTTCTTC. Protein sequence: CASSAGGTEYNEQFF.

The chain links TRBV11-2 to TRBJ2-5; D possibly corresponds to TRBD1 (6 bases). This CDR3 spans 16 amino acids. Germline V gene lookup returns CDR1 SGHAT and CDR2 FQNNGV. Trimming shortened V by 1 base and J by 1 base, and 13 bases separated the two germline ends. The CDR3 region is CASSLVGHRTQETQYF. CDR3 DNA: TGTGCCAGCAGCTTAGTGGGACACCGCACCCAAGAGACCCAGTACTTC.

The rearrangement uses TRBV6-5 and TRBJ2-2; D is unclear. The CDR3 is 15 residues long. In germline, CDR1 is MNHEY, CDR2 SVGAGI. V was trimmed by 6 bases and J by 0 bases, leaving 11 bases between them. The CDR3 reads CASSQFNANTGELFF. Written as DNA, the CDR3 is TGTGCCAGCAGCCAGTTCAACGCGAACACCGGGGAGCTGTTTTTT.

This chain uses TRBV6-1 with TRBJ2-5; TRBD2 aligns across 7 bases. This CDR3 is built from 15 residues. Per the germline V gene, CDR1 is MNHNS and CDR2 is SASEGT. The V gene end was trimmed by 0 bases and the J gene end by 2 bases; junction bases not matched to a gene: 3. Written as DNA, the CDR3 is TGTGCCAGCAGTGAAGCGGAGGGAGGGCAAGAGACCCAGTACTTC. Its translation is CASSEAEGGQETQYF.

The chain combines TRBV7-2 with TRBJ2-7; TRBD2 agrees at 10 bases. From germline, CDR1 is SGHTA and CDR2 FQGNSA. V gave up 1 base and J gave up 3 bases; unmatched junction bases: 12. The CDR3 loop spans 18 amino acids. The CDR3 protein is CASSLGTSGQTSFYEQYV. The DNA of the CDR3 is TGTGCCAGCAGCTTAGGGACTAGCGGACAAACCTCCTTCTACGAGCAGTACGTC.

The sample holds one count of this clone. This chain joins TRBV4-1 and TRBJ2-2; 7 bases map to TRBD2. Per the germline V gene, CDR1 is MGHRA and CDR2 is YSYEKL. After removal of 3 bases from V and 4 bases from J, the junction contained 11 bases not matched to a gene. The CDR3 length is 17 residues. CDR3 in amino acids: CASSQAGASYGTGELFF. For the CDR3, the DNA is TGCGCCAGCAGCCAGGCGGGAGCAAGCTACGGCACCGGGGAGCTGTTTTTT.

The chain employs TRBV7-6 and TRBJ2-1; the D gene is possibly TRBD2 (6 bases). V dropped 4 bases and J dropped 0 bases, with 16 bases sitting between them. The CDR3 loop spans 17 amino acids. The germline V gene encodes CDR1 SGHVS and CDR2 FNYEAQ. The CDR3 DNA reads TGTGCCAGCAGCTGGGAGGTAGTGGGATCCTCCTACAATGAGCAGTTCTTC. It specifies CASSWEVVGSSYNEQFF. Filled out from reference TRBV7-6 and TRBJ2-1, the complete variable domain reads GAGVSQSPRYKVTKRGQDVALRCDPISGHVSLYWYRQALGQGPEFLTYFNYEAQQDKSGLPNDRFSAERPEGSISTLTIQRTEQRDSAMYRCASSWEVVGSSYNEQFFGPGTRLTVL.

This chain joins TRBV7-8 and TRBJ2-1; 7 bases are shared with TRBD2. Germline V gene sequence: CDR1 SGHVS, CDR2 FQNEAQ. The junction had 7 bases not matched to a gene; V was cut back by 3 bases and J by 2 bases. The CDR3 sequence is 16 residues long. This chain's CDR3 is CASSLGGAGAYNEQFF. Written as DNA, the CDR3 is TGTGCCAGCAGCTTGGGCGGGGCGGGAGCCTACAATGAGCAGTTCTTC.

V is TRBV4-1 and J is TRBJ2-3, with 11 bases matching TRBD2. CDR3 length equals 20 residues. Looked up from germline, CDR1 is MGHRA and CDR2 is YSYEKL. The V segment lost 0 bases and the J segment 4 bases; nucleotides outside the gene matches: 15. The CDR3 bases are TGCGCCAGCAGCCAAGAGCCCATAACTAGCGGGAGTACCCTCCCAGATACGCAGTATTTT. Amino acids: CASSQEPITSGSTLPDTQYF.

The V call is TRBV5-1, the J call TRBJ1-4; tentative D call: TRBD1 (6 bases). Germline V lookup: CDR1 SGHRS, CDR2 YFSETQ. The CDR3 contains 15 residues. V gave up 0 bases and J gave up 5 bases, with 11 bases separating them. This CDR3 reads CASSLGGTRNEKLFF. The CDR3 DNA sequence: TGCGCCAGCAGCTTGGGAGGGACAAGAAATGAAAAACTGTTTTTT.